A selection of T cell receptor beta chains follows, all from one sample in a study of chemoradiotherapy in HPV16-positive cancers. TCRdb's table, derived via immunoSEQ multiplex PCR, lists solely in-frame clones and lacks some. The table includes under 10,000 clones, 70% to 90% detected once. Material: blood, obtained from a patient who underwent chemoradiotherapy. Receptor source: a human donor with HPV-associated anogenital cancer. Each CDR3 is given without its conserved first and last residue.

J gene | V gene | CDR3 protein
TRBJ1-1 | TRBV30 | AWKGQGFIAEAF
TRBJ1-1 | TRBV5-1 | ASSLGHQNTEAF
TRBJ2-2 | TRBV7-6 | ASSLGQANTGELF
TRBJ2-7 | TRBV2 | ASSEGTVYHEQY
TRBJ1-6 | TRBV11-2 | ASSLWGAGTLH
TRBJ2-5 | TRBV2 | ATSKMESVGETQY
TRBJ2-7 | TRBV9 | ASSGSVLAGTTQQY
TRBJ1-3 | TRBV21-1 | ASIRGNTIY
TRBJ2-1 | TRBV27 | ASSTPETLDEQF
TRBJ2-7 | TRBV27 | ASRDLAGRNEQY
TRBJ1-5 | TRBV30 | AWSVSSGRGQPQH
TRBJ1-5 | TRBV19 | ASSLGSTAYQPQH
TRBJ2-7 | TRBV5-1 | ASSLGGGGYDEQY
TRBJ1-3 | TRBV9 | ASSVERLRGLTGNTIY
TRBJ1-5 | TRBV4-2 | ASSQDTGGNQPQH
TRBJ2-1 | TRBV5-1 | ASSLGTSGRGEQF
TRBJ1-5 | TRBV9 | ASSVDSWQPQH
TRBJ2-2 | TRBV6-5 | ASSPGQCEHRGAV
TRBJ1-2 | TRBV29-1 | SVAGTGEANYGYT
TRBJ1-6 | TRBV7-9 | ASSSTVDLSWGPLH
TRBJ2-7 | TRBV9 | ASSPGQGVPQY
TRBJ1-4 | TRBV15 | ATSREPSGEKLF
TRBJ2-2 | TRBV7-8 | ASSLRGGTGELF
TRBJ2-5 | TRBV5-6 | ASSLRTGETQY
TRBJ2-5 | TRBV5-1 | ASSFGTSGQETQY
TRBJ1-1 | TRBV30 | AWYRGTEAF
TRBJ2-5 | TRBV27 | ASSFGREYQETQY
TRBJ2-7 | TRBV28 | ASSFRGQLTYEQY
TRBJ1-3 | TRBV19 | ASSSTPAGLSGNTIY
TRBJ1-4 | TRBV5-1 | ASSLNSLSEKLF
TRBJ1-6 | TRBV14 | ASSQERGRMDSPLH
TRBJ2-6 | TRBV28 | ASSSSSALATAGANVLT
TRBJ2-7 | TRBV10-3 | AISESSSGYEQY
TRBJ2-1 | TRBV29-1 | SVEDSLLAGGLNEQF
TRBJ2-7 | TRBV7-9 | ASSLVGSSYEQY
TRBJ1-3 | TRBV28 | ASSLAGNTIY
TRBJ1-5 | TRBV6-1 | ASRQGGQPQH
TRBJ2-7 | TRBV30 | AWRRQGKNEQY
TRBJ2-1 | TRBV7-6 | ASSLVGQGAYNEQF
TRBJ2-7 | TRBV6-6 | ASSWKSSGPDEQY
TRBJ1-3 | TRBV6-5 | ASSTRDRLGNTIY
TRBJ2-5 | TRBV19 | ASSITGDRQETQY
TRBJ1-1 | TRBV27 | ASSLLGGQGRLKAF
TRBJ1-5 | TRBV6-1 | ASSWTGGNNQPQH
TRBJ2-5 | TRBV14 | ASSQENMQETQY
TRBJ2-7 | TRBV7-2 | ASSLSPGGRLSEQY
TRBJ2-1 | TRBV11-3 | ASSLEGAGSGAEQF
TRBJ2-1 | TRBV7-9 | ASRVLAGAYNEQF
TRBJ2-5 | TRBV19 | ASSRGQGTETQY
TRBJ1-1 | TRBV15 | ATSRDLGRAEAF
TRBJ1-1 | TRBV10-3 | AIGPADTEAF
TRBJ1-3 | TRBV19 | ASGTDLDTIY
TRBJ1-1 | TRBV6-5 | ASSYGQVQTEAF
TRBJ2-1 | TRBV28 | ASRRRTGLSYNEQF
TRBJ2-7 | TRBV2 | ASNRDREGEQY
TRBJ2-2 | TRBV19 | ASTLTPNTGELF
TRBJ1-1 | TRBV25-1 | ASSESGWGTEAF
TRBJ1-6 | TRBV2 | ASSRQGGNSPLH
TRBJ2-5 | TRBV7-6 | ASSARRDFVTQY